These 22 T cell receptor beta chains originate from one sample sequenced in a study of cytomegalovirus exposure and HLA in healthy donors. 60 Vbeta and 13 Jbeta primers were used in PCR. TCRdb keeps only in-frame clones here, not all; method: immunoSEQ multiplex PCR. The sample includes over 150,000 clones, approximately 77% of them seen just once. The sequenced material came from PBMCs. The origin of the receptors is a male donor in good health and CMV-seropositive.

The chain couples TRBV7-6 to TRBJ2-2, with 8 bases lining up with TRBD2. CDR1 is SGHVS and CDR2 is FNYEAQ in the germline V gene. V lost 5 bases, J lost 5 bases, and 13 bases stayed unmatched. CDR3 size: 17 residues. The CDR3 coding sequence is TGTGCCAGCAGCCCCCCCGGCGGCGGGGGGCGGACCGGGGAGCTGTTTTTT. Its protein is CASSPPGGGGRTGELFF. The full variable domain, in which reference TRBV7-6 and TRBJ2-2 provide the parts outside the CDR3, is GAGVSQSPRYKVTKRGQDVALRCDPISGHVSLYWYRQALGQGPEFLTYFNYEAQQDKSGLPNDRFSAERPEGSISTLTIQRTEQRDSAMYRCASSPPGGGGRTGELFFGEGSRLTVL.

Only one count was recorded for this clone. The V and J genes are TRBV7-2 and TRBJ1-4; D is perhaps TRBD1 (5 bases). Trimming removed 5 bases from V and 1 base from J, with 11 bases in between. Per germline, CDR1 SGHTA and CDR2 FQGNSA. CDR3 length equals 15 residues. Written as DNA, the CDR3 is TGTGCCAGCAGCCAGACAGCTCTAACTAATGAAAAACTGTTTTTT. Its translation: CASSQTALTNEKLFF.

This CDR3 is CASRARDRAYGYTF. In nucleotides, the CDR3 is TGTGCCAGCAGGGCCCGGGACAGGGCCTATGGCTACACCTTC. The chain joins TRBV5-5 to TRBJ1-2, with 9 bases lining up with TRBD1. With V trimmed by 5 bases and J by 4 bases, 6 bases remained unmatched. Germline CDR1 and CDR2: SGHKS and YYEKEE (reference sequence). The length of the CDR3 is 14 residues.

CDR3 DNA: TGTGCCATCAGTGATCCGGGCCGGGGCACCGGGGAGCTGTTTTTT. It yields the protein CAISDPGRGTGELFF. The chain recombines TRBV10-3 with TRBJ2-2; D is possibly TRBD2 (5 bases). The germline V gene has CDR1 ENHRY and CDR2 SYGVKD. Deletions cut 3 bases from V and 4 bases from J, with 12 bases between. This CDR3 is built from 15 residues.

Here the CDR3 reads CASRGTEFSGANVLTF. DNA for the CDR3: TGTGCCAGCAGGGGGACAGAGTTCTCTGGGGCCAACGTCCTGACTTTC. The chain recombines TRBV2 with TRBJ2-6, with 7 bases identical to TRBD1. J lost 0 bases, V lost 6 bases, and 5 bases had no gene match. CDR1 is SNHLY and CDR2 is FYNNEI in the germline V gene. The CDR3 is made up of 16 amino acids.

The rearrangement uses TRBV6-5 and TRBJ1-2, with a possible D match to TRBD1 (6 bases). V lost 6 bases and J lost 1, with 12 bases in between. Germline V gives CDR1 MNHEY, CDR2 SVGAGI. The CDR3 covers 14 residues. Here the CDR3 DNA reads TGTGCCAGCAGCCCTCGGACAGTTAACTATGGCTACACCTTC. Amino acids: CASSPRTVNYGYTF.

The chain has TRBV6-1 and TRBJ2-5, with 7 bases matching TRBD2. In germline, CDR1 is MNHNS, CDR2 SASEGT. The length of the CDR3 is 16 residues. The V and J ends lost 0 bases and 2 bases, in that order; junction bases with no gene match: 6. CDR3 region: CASSEASGIGQETQYF. CDR3 bases: TGTGCCAGCAGTGAAGCGAGCGGGATAGGGCAAGAGACCCAGTACTTC.

This clone was counted only a few times. V is TRBV4-1 and J is TRBJ1-1; the D is unclear. V shed 3 bases and J shed 5 bases, with 13 bases lying between them. The CDR3 spans 14 residues. Germline assignment: CDR1 MGHRA and CDR2 YSYEKL. CDR3 sequence (DNA): TGCGCCAGCAGCCAGAGGGTAAGTTTTACTGAAGCTTTCTTT. Its translation: CASSQRVSFTEAFF.

The chain has TRBV18 and TRBJ1-1, with D perhaps TRBD1 (6 bases). V was shortened by 4 bases and J by 8 bases, with 14 bases between the two germline ends. The CDR3 contains 13 residues. Looked up from germline, CDR1 is KGHSH and CDR2 is LQKENI. The CDR3 loop reads CASSLQQGAEAFF. The CDR3 DNA reads TGTGCCAGCTCACTTCAACAGGGAGCCGAAGCTTTCTTT.

The chain employs TRBV19 and TRBJ1-2; no clear D. The V gene's germline CDR1 is LNHDA and CDR2 SQIVND (reference sequence). Deletions cut 6 bases from V and 1 base from J, with 15 bases between. This CDR3 is 15 amino acids long. The CDR3 sequence: CASSWARESNYGYTF. The DNA for the CDR3 is TGTGCCAGTAGCTGGGCCCGGGAGAGTAACTATGGCTACACCTTC.

The chain employs TRBV11-2 and TRBJ2-4; TRBD1 agrees at 9 bases. Germline V gene lookup returns CDR1 SGHAT and CDR2 FQNNGV. The CDR3 is made up of 17 amino acids. Trimming cost V 5 bases and J 0 bases; bases outside gene matches: 8. The CDR3 region is CASSPRTGVGAKNIQYF. CDR3 nucleotide sequence: TGTGCCAGCAGCCCTCGGACAGGGGTCGGAGCCAAAAACATTCAGTACTTC.

The chain has TRBV5-4 and TRBJ2-7, with 8 bases identical to TRBD1. Germline CDR1 SGHNT, CDR2 YYREEE (reference sequence). The CDR3 contains 12 residues. The V and J ends lost 4 bases and 6 bases, in that order; junction bases with no gene match: 3. The CDR3 is CASSLTGVEQYF. CDR3 nucleotides: TGTGCCAGCAGCCTGACAGGGGTCGAGCAGTACTTC.

The chain uses TRBV15 and TRBJ1-5; tentatively, D is TRBD1 (6 bases). Trimming shortened V by 5 bases and J by 6 bases, and 14 bases separated the two germline ends. Germline assignment: CDR1 LNHNV and CDR2 YYDKDF (reference sequence). This CDR3 spans 14 amino acids. CDR3 sequence reads: CATSQTTGFQPQHF. The CDR3 nucleotides are TGTGCCACCAGCCAGACTACAGGGTTTCAGCCCCAGCATTTT.

The chain uses TRBV7-9 and TRBJ2-7; no reliable D call. The CDR3 runs 12 residues. Trimming shortened V by 5 bases and J by 2 bases, and 7 bases separated the two germline ends. Germline V gene lookup returns CDR1 SEHNR and CDR2 FQNEAQ (reference sequence). CDR3 amino acids: CASSPDTYEQYF. CDR3 DNA sequence: TGTGCCAGCAGCCCAGACACCTACGAGCAGTACTTC.

This clone was detected only a few times. The J gene is TRBJ1-2, the V gene TRBV4-1; 7 nucleotides line up with TRBD1. Germline CDR1 is MGHRA and CDR2 is YSYEKL. V lost 2 bases to trimming and J lost 7 bases; unmatched junction nucleotides: 7. The CDR3 is 14 residues long. CDR3 amino acids: CASSQTGTVPGYTF. The DNA for the CDR3 is TGCGCCAGCAGCCAAACCGGGACAGTCCCTGGCTACACCTTC.

This chain links TRBV6-5 with TRBJ2-3, with a tentative D call TRBD2 (6 bases). Between the trimmed V and J ends, which lost 3 bases and 10 bases, there was a span of 14 bases. The CDR3 length is 13 residues. In germline, CDR1 is MNHEY, CDR2 SVGAGI. The CDR3 is CASSYSGLVPQYF. CDR3 DNA sequence: TGTGCCAGCAGTTATTCGGGACTGGTCCCGCAGTATTTT.

The chain joins TRBV6-5 to TRBJ2-5; 8 bases are a match to TRBD2. The length of the CDR3 is 15 residues. Germline-derived CDR1 and CDR2 are MNHEY and SVGAGI. V dropped 4 bases and J dropped 5; count of bases not matched to a gene: 9. The CDR3 sequence: CASSFQAGAGETQYF. DNA for the CDR3: TGTGCCAGCAGTTTCCAAGCGGGGGCGGGGGAGACCCAGTACTTC.

The genes are TRBV7-9 and TRBJ1-2, with D possibly TRBD1 on 6 matching bases. Trimming shortened V by 5 bases and J by 0 bases, and 13 bases separated the two germline ends. CDR1 is SEHNR, CDR2 FQNEAQ, per germline (reference sequence). The CDR3 is 15 residues long. CDR3 bases: TGTGCCAGCAGCCCATCGGCAGGGGCTAACTATGGCTACACCTTC. Its translation: CASSPSAGANYGYTF.

The V call is TRBV5-6, the J call TRBJ2-7; 9 nucleotides match TRBD1. The junction had 3 bases not matched to a gene; V was cut back by 1 base and J by 4 bases. The CDR3 consists of 14 residues. Germline V lookup: CDR1 SGHDT, CDR2 YYEEEE. CDR3 coding DNA: TGTGCCAGCAGCTTGAGGGACAGGGCGTACGAGCAGTACTTC. It specifies CASSLRDRAYEQYF. Variable domain in full (rest from reference TRBV5-6 and TRBJ2-7): DAGVTQSPTHLIKTRGQQVTLRCSPKSGHDTVSWYQQALGQGPQFIFQYYEEEERQRGNFPDRFSGHQFPNYSSELNVNALLLGDSALYLCASSLRDRAYEQYFGPGTRLTVT.

This clone is a singleton in its sample. The genes are TRBV4-3 and TRBJ1-5; no firm D call. Germline CDR1 and CDR2: LGHNA and YSLEER. Trimming removed 0 bases from V and 6 bases from J, with 9 bases in between. CDR3 size: 14 residues. DNA of the CDR3: TGCGCCAGCAGCCAAGACAGTACAACTCAGCCCCAGCATTTT. Translated: CASSQDSTTQPQHF.

In its sample, this clone was seen once. J is TRBJ2-5 and V is TRBV7-9; 7 bases agree with TRBD1. CDR3 size: 11 residues. Germline V lookup: CDR1 SEHNR, CDR2 FQNEAQ (reference sequence). Germline trimming cut 3 bases from V and 11 bases from J; bases unmatched to any gene: 3. DNA of the CDR3: TGTGCCAGCAGCTTCACAGGGGAACAGTACTTC. Its translation: CASSFTGEQYF.

The chain links TRBV15 to TRBJ2-5, with D hard to call. The J call may be mistaken, given a closer DNA end match to TRBJ2-7. CDR1 LNHNV and CDR2 YYDKDF come from the germline V gene (reference sequence). The CDR3 contains 15 residues. CDR3 residues: CATSRDPLIRYEQYF. CDR3 coding DNA: TGTGCCACCAGCAGAGATCCCCTGATACGCTACGAGCAGTACTTC.